The clone carrying this T cell receptor (beta chain) was picked up a small number of times. Antigen unknown. The data were obtained in a study of cytomegalovirus exposure and HLA in healthy donors. Study-level results: Earlier analysis yielded a pattern in which most TCR beta V segments were productive about 90% or about 30% of the time. Sequencing depth across donors, presence/absence analyses assumed, was roughly uniform. A few V segments could not be told apart, such as TRBV6-2 and TRBV6-3, and were left out.

With 60 Vbeta and 13 Jbeta primers, the PCR was carried out. Sequencing was performed with immunoSEQ multiplex PCR; in TCRdb, only in-frame clones are kept and a portion is missing. The sample has about 200,000 clones; approximately 85% are singletons. In germline, CDR1 is SNHLY, CDR2 FYNNEI. J was trimmed by 5 bases and V by 7 bases; bases with no gene match: 5. The CDR3 length is 15 residues. Sample: PBMCs. The sequence was obtained from a woman in her fifties or sixties in good health and CMV-seropositive. The chain carries TRBV2 and TRBJ2-7; 16 bases are shared with TRBD2. The CDR3 loop is CASTGGLAGGDEQYF. DNA for the CDR3: TGTGCCAGCACCGGGGGACTAGCGGGAGGGGACGAGCAGTACTTC.